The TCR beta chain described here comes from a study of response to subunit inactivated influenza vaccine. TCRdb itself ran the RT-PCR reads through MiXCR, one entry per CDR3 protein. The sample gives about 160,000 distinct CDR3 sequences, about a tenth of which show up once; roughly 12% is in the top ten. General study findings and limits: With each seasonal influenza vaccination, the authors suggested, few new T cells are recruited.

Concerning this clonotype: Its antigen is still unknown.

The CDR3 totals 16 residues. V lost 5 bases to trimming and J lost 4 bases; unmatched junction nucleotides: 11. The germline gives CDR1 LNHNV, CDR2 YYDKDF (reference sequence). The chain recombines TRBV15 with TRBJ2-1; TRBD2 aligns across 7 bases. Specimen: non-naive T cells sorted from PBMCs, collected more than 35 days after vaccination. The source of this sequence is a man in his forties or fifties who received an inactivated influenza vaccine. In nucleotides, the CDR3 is TGTGCCACCAGCGGGAGGGAGGCCAACAATTACAATGAGCAGTTCTTC. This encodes CATSGREANNYNEQFF.